The entry that follows covers one T cell receptor beta chain sequence. V shed 4 bases, J shed 6 bases, and the junction held 7 bases outside the gene matches. The CDR3 sequence is 14 residues long. Germline CDR1 is MNHEY and CDR2 is SVGAGI. PCR was performed a second time for roughly 7 to 12 cycles using a sample-barcoded 5' primer and a J-beta primer mix. Via MiXCR, TCRdb re-called the 5' RACE reads, giving one row per CDR3 protein. Of approximately 760,000 distinct CDR3 sequences listed, just under 25% are singletons. The source of the sample is a study of blood T cells in healthy people across ages. The same data also went into a second study, on T cells of mothers and their children.

The V gene is TRBV6-5, the J gene TRBJ2-7; 9 bases are shared with TRBD2. The source material was blood. The sequence was collected from a boy under 18 in good health. The CDR3 is CASSLVAGEGEQYF. The CDR3 bases are TGTGCCAGCAGTTTAGTAGCGGGAGAGGGCGAGCAGTACTTC.